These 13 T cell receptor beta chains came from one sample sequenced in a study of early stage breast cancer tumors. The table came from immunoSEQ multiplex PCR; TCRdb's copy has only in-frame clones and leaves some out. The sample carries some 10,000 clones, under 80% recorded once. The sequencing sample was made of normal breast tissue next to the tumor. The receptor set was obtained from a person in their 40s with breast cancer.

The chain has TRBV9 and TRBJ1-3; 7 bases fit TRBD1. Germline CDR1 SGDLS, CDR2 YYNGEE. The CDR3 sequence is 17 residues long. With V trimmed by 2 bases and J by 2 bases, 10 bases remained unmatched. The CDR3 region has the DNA TGTGCCAGCAGCGTGAGGGAGGGGGCGGCTCCTGGAAACACCATATATTTT. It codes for CASSVREGAAPGNTIYF.

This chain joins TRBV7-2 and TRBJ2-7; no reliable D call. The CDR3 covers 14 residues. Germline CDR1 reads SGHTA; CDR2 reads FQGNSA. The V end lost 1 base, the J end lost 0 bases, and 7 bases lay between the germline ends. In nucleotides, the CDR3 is TGTGCCAGCAGCTTAGTTGGGAACTCCTACGAGCAGTACTTC. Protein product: CASSLVGNSYEQYF.

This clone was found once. CDR3 sequence: CASSSRRTSGYNEQFF. CDR3 nucleotide sequence: TGTGCCAGCAGCTCACGAAGGACTAGCGGATACAATGAGCAGTTCTTC. This chain joins TRBV7-8 and TRBJ2-1; 10 nucleotides agree with TRBD2. Germline lookup yields CDR1 SGHVS and CDR2 FQNEAQ. The CDR3 sequence is 16 residues long. J lost 4 bases, V lost 4 bases, and 7 bases had no gene match.

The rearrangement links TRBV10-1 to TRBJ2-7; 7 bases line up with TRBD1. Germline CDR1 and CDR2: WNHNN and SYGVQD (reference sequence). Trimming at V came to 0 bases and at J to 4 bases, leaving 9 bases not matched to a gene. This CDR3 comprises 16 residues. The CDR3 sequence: CASSESSPAGGYEQYF. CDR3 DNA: TGCGCCAGCAGTGAGTCAAGCCCGGCAGGGGGTTACGAGCAGTACTTC.

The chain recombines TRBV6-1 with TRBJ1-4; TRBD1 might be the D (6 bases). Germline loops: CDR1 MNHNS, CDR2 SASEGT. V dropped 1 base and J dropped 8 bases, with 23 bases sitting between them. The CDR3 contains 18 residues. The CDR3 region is CASSEVRGGQGRKEKLFF. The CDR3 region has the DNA TGTGCCAGCAGTGAAGTGAGGGGGGGCCAGGGGAGGAAGGAAAAACTGTTTTTT.

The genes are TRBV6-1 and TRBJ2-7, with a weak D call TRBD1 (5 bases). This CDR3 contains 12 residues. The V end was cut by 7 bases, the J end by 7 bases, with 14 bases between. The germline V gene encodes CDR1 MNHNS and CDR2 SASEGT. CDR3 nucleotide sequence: TGTGCCAGCACAGGGTCCTTGTGGGAGCAGTACTTC. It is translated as CASTGSLWEQYF.

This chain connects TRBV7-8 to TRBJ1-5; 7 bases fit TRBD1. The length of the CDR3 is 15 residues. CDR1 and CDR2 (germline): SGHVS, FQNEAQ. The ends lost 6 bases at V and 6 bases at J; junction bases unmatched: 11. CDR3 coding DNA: TGTGCCAGCAGTTCCGAGACAGGGATTAGTCAGCCCCAGCATTTT. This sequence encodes CASSSETGISQPQHF. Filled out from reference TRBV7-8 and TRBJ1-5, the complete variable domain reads GAGVSQSPRYKVAKRGQDVALRCDPISGHVSLFWYQQALGQGPEFLTYFQNEAQLDKSGLPSDRFFAERPEGSVSTLKIQRTQQEDSAVYLCASSSETGISQPQHFGDGTRLSIL.

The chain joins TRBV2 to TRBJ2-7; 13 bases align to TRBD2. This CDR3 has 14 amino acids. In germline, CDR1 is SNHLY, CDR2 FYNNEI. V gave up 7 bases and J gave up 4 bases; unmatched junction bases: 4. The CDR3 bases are TGTGCCAGCATCCGGACTAGCGGGAGTTACGAGCAGTACTTC. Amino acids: CASIRTSGSYEQYF.

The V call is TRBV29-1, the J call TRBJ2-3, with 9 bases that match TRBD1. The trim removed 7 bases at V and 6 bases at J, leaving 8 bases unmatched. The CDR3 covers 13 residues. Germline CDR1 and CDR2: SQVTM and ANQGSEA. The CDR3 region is CSDTQGADDTQYF. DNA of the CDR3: TGCAGCGACACACAGGGGGCTGACGATACGCAGTATTTT.

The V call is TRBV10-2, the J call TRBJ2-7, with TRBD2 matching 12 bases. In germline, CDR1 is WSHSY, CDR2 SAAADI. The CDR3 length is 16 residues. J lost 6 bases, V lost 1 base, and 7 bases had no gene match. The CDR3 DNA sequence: TGCGCCAGCAGTGAGTATGCTAGCGGGAGGGGTTCCGAGCAGTACTTC. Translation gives CASSEYASGRGSEQYF.

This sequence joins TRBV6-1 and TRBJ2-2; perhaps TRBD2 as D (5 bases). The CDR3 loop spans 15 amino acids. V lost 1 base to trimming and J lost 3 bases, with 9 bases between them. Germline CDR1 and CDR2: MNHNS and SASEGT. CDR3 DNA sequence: TGTGCCAGCAGTGAAGGCATAGCGCACACCGGGGAGCTGTTTTTT. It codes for CASSEGIAHTGELFF.

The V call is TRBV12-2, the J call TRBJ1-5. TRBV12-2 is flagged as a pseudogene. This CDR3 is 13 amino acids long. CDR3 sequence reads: CASRRGGNQPQHF. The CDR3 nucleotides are TGTGCAAGTCGCCGAGGGGGGAATCAGCCCCAGCATTTT.

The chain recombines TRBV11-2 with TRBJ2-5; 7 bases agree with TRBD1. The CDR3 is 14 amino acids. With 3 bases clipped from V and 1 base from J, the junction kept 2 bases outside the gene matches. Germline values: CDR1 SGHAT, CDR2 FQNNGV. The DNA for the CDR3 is TGTGCCAGCAGCTTCGGGACAGTCCAAGAGACCCAGTACTTC. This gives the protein CASSFGTVQETQYF. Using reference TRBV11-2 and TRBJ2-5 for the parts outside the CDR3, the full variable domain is EAGVAQSPRYKIIEKRQSVAFWCNPISGHATLYWYQQILGQGPKLLIQFQNNGVVDDSQLPKDRFSAERLKGVDSTLKIQPAKLEDSAVYLCASSFGTVQETQYFGPGTRLLVL.